The present T cell receptor beta chain was sequenced within a study of shared clonotypes between healthy human individuals. The CDR3 totals 13 residues. V lost 6 bases, J lost 6 bases, and 15 bases lay in between. Germline CDR1 is SEHNR and CDR2 is FQNEAQ (reference sequence). TCRdb keeps only in-frame clones here, not all; method: immunoSEQ multiplex PCR. The sample yields a few million clones, roughly nine tenths seen once. Specimen: naive CD4+ T cells sorted from blood. The subset is: CD45RA+ positively selected. The source is a man younger than 35 in good health. This rearrangement joins TRBV7-9 to TRBJ2-7, with D maybe TRBD1 (6 bases). The CDR3 loop is CASRLEGDGEQYF. CDR3 DNA sequence: TGTGCCAGCAGACTAGAGGGGGACGGCGAGCAGTACTTC.